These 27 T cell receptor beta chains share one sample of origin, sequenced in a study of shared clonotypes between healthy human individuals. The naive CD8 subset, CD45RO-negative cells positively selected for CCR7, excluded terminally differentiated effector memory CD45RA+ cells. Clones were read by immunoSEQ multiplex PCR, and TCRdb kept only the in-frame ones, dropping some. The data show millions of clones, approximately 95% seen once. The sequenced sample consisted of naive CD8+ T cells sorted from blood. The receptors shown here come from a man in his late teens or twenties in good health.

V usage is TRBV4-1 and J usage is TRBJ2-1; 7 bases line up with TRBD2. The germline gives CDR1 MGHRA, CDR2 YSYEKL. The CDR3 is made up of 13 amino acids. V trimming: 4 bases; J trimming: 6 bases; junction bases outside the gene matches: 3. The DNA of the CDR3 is TGCGCCAGCAGCCTTGGACTAGGCAATGAGCAGTTCTTC. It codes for CASSLGLGNEQFF.

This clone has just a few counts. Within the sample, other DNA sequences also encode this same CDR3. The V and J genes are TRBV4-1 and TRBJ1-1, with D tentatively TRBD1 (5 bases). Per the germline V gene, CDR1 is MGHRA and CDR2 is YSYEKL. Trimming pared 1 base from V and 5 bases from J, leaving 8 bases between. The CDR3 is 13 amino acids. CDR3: CASSQVRGTEAFF. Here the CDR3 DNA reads TGCGCCAGCAGCCAAGTACGGGGGACTGAAGCTTTCTTT.

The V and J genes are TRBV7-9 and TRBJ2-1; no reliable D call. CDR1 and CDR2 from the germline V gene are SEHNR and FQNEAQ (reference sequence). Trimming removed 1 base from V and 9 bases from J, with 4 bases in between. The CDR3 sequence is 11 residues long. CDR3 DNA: TGTGCCAGCAGCTTAGATGGTGAGCAGTTCTTC. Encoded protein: CASSLDGEQFF.

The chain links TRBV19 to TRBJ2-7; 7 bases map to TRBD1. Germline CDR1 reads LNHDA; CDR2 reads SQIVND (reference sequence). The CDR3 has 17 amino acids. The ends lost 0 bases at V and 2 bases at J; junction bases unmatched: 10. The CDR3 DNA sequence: TGTGCCAGTAGTATAGATCGACAGGGTGAGGAGACCTACGAGCAGTACTTC. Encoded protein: CASSIDRQGEETYEQYF. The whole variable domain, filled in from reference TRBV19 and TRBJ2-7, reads DGGITQSPKYLFRKEGQNVTLSCEQNLNHDAMYWYRQDPGQGLRLIYYSQIVNDFQKGDIAEGYSVSREKKESFPLTVTSAQKNPTAFYLCASSIDRQGEETYEQYFGPGTRLTVT.

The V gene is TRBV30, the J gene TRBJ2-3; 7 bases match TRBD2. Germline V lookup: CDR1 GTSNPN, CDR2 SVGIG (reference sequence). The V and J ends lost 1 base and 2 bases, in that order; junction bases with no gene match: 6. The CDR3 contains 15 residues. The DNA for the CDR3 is TGTGCCTGGAGTGCGTACGGGGGGAACACAGATACGCAGTATTTT. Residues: CAWSAYGGNTDTQYF.

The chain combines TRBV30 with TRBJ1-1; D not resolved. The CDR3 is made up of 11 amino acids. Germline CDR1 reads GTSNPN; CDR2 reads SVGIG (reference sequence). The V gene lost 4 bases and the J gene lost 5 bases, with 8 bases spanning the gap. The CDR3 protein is CAWNLGTEAFF. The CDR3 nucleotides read TGTGCCTGGAACCTCGGAACTGAAGCTTTCTTT.

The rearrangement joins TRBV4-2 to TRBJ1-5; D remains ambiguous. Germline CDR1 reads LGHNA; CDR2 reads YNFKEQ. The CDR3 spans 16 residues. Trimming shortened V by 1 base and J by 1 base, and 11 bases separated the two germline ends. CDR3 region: CASSQGADSSNQPQHF. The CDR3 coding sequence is TGTGCCAGCAGCCAAGGAGCAGACTCGAGCAATCAGCCCCAGCATTTT.

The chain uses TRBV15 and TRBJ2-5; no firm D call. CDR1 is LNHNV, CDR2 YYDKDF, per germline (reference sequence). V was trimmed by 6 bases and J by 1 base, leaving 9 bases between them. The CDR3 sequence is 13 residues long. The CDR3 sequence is CATRSGSQETQYF. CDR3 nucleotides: TGTGCCACCAGGAGTGGCAGCCAAGAGACCCAGTACTTC.

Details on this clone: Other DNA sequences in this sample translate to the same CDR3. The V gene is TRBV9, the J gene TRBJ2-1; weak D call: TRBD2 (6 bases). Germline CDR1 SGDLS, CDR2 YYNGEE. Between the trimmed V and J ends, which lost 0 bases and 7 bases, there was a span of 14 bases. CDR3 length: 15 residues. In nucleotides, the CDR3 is TGTGCCAGCAGCGTAGGTGCGGGAATGGGGAATGAGCAGTTCTTC. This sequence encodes CASSVGAGMGNEQFF.

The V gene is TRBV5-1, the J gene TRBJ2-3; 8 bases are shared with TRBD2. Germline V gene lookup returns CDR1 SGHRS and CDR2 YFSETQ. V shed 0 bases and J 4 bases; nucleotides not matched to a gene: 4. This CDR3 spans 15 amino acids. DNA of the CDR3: TGCGCCAGCAGCTTGGGGGCGGGGGGCCCAGATACGCAGTATTTT. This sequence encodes CASSLGAGGPDTQYF. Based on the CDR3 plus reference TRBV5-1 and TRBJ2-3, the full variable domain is KAGVTQTPRYLIKTRGQQVTLSCSPISGHRSVSWYQQTPGQGLQFLFEYFSETQRNKGNFPGRFSGRQFSNSRSEMNVSTLELGDSALYLCASSLGAGGPDTQYFGPGTRLTVL.

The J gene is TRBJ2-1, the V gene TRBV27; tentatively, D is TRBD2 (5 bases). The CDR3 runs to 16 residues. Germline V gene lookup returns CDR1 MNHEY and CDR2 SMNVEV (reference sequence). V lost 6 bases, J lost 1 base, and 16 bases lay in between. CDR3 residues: CASRNTATGSYNEQFF. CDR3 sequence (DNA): TGTGCCAGCAGAAATACAGCCACGGGATCCTACAATGAGCAGTTCTTC.

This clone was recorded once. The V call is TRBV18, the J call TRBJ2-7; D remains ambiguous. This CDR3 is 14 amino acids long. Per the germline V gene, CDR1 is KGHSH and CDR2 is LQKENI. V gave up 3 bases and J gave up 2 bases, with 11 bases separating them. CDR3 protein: CASSPIVQTYEQYF. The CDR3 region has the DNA TGTGCCAGCTCACCTATCGTGCAGACCTACGAGCAGTACTTC.

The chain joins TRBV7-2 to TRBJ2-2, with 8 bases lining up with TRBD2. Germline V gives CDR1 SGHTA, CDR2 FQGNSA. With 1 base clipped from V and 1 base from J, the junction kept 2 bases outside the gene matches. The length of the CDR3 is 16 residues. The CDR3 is CASSLDGRVNTGELFF. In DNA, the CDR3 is TGTGCCAGCAGCTTAGACGGGAGGGTGAACACCGGGGAGCTGTTTTTT.

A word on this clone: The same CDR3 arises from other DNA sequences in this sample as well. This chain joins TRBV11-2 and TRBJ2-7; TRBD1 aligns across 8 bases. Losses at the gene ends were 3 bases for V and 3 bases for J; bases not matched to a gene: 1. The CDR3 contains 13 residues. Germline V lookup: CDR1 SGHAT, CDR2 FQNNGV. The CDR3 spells CASSFGTGYEQYF. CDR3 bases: TGTGCCAGCAGCTTTGGGACAGGCTACGAGCAGTACTTC. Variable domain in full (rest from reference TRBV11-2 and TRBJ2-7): EAGVAQSPRYKIIEKRQSVAFWCNPISGHATLYWYQQILGQGPKLLIQFQNNGVVDDSQLPKDRFSAERLKGVDSTLKIQPAKLEDSAVYLCASSFGTGYEQYFGPGTRLTVT.

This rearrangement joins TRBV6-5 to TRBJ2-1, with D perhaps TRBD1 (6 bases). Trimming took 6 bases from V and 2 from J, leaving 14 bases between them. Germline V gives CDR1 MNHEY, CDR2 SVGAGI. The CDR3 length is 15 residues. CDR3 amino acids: CASRLGQSPYNEQFF. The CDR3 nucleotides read TGTGCCAGCAGGTTAGGACAGAGCCCCTACAATGAGCAGTTCTTC.

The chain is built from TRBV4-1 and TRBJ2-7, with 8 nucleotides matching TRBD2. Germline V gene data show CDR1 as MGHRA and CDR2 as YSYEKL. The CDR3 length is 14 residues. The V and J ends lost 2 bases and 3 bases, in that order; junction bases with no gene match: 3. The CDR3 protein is CASSQTLAVYEQYF. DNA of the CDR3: TGCGCCAGCAGCCAAACACTAGCGGTCTACGAGCAGTACTTC.

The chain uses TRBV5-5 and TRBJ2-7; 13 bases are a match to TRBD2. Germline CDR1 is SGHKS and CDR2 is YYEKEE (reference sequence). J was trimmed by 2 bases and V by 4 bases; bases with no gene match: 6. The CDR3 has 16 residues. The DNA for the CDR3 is TGTGCCAGCAGCAGCACTAGCGGGAGGGCGGCCTACGAGCAGTACTTC. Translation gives CASSSTSGRAAYEQYF. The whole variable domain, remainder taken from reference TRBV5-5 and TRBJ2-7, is DAGVTQSPTHLIKTRGQQVTLRCSPISGHKSVSWYQQVLGQGPQFIFQYYEKEERGRGNFPDRFSARQFPNYSSELNVNALLLGDSALYLCASSSTSGRAAYEQYFGPGTRLTVT.

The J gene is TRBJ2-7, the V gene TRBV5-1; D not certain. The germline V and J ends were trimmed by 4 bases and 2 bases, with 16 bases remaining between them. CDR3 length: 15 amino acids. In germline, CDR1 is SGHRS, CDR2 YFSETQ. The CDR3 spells CASSIRPSLPYEQYF. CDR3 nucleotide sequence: TGCGCCAGCAGCATCAGACCGAGCCTCCCCTACGAGCAGTACTTC.

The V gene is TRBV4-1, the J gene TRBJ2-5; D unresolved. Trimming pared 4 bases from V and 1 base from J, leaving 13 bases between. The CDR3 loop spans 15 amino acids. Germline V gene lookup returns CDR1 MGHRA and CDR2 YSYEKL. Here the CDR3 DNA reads TGCGCCAGCAGCCGAGGACCCGGCGGCCAAGAGACCCAGTACTTC. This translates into CASSRGPGGQETQYF.

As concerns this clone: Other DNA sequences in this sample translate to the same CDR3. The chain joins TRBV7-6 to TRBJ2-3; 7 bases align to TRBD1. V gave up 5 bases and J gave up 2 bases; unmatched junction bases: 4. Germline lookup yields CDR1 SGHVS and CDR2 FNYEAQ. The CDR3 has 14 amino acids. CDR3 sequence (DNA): TGTGCCAGCAGCCTGACAGGGTTCACAGATACGCAGTATTTT. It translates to CASSLTGFTDTQYF.

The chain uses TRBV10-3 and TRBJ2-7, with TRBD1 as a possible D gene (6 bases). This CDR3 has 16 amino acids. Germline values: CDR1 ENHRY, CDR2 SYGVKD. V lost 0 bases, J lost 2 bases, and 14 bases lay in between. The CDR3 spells CAISESNVGAAYEQYF. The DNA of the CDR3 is TGTGCCATCAGTGAGTCAAATGTGGGGGCAGCCTACGAGCAGTACTTC.

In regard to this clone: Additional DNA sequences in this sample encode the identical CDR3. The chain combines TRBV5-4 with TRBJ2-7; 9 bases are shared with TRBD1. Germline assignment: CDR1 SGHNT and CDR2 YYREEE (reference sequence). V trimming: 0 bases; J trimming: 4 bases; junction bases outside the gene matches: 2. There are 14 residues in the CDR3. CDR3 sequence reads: CASSLEQGAYEQYF. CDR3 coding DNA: TGTGCCAGCAGCTTGGAACAGGGGGCATACGAGCAGTACTTC.

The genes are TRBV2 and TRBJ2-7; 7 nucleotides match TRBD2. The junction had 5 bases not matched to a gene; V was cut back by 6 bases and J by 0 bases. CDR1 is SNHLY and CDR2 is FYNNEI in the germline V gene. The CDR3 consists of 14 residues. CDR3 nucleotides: TGTGCCAGCAGCGCCGGGACTAACTCCTACGAGCAGTACTTC. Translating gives CASSAGTNSYEQYF.

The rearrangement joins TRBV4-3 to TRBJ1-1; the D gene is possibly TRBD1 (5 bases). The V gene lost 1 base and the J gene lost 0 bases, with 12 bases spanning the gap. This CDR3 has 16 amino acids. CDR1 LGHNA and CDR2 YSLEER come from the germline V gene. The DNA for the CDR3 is TGCGCCAGCAGCCAAGTCTGGAGGGGTATGAACACTGAAGCTTTCTTT. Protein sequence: CASSQVWRGMNTEAFF.

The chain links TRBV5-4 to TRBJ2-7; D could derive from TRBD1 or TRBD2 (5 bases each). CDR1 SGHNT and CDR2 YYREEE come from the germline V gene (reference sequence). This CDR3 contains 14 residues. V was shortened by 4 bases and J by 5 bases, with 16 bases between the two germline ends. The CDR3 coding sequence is TGTGCCAGCAGCCCCGAGGGGTGGTTGGACGAGCAGTACTTC. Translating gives CASSPEGWLDEQYF.

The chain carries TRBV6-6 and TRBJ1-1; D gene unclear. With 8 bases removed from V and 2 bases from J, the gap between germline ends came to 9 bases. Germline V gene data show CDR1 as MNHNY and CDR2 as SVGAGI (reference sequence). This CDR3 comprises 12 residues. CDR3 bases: TGTGCCAGCGGGCTGGTAAACACTGAAGCTTTCTTT. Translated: CASGLVNTEAFF.

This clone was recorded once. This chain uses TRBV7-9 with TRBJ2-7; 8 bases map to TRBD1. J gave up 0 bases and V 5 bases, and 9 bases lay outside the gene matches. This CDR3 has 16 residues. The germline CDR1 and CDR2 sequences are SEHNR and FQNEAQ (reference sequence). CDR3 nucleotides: TGTGCCAGCAGCCGGATGGGACAGGAGAGCTCCTACGAGCAGTACTTC. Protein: CASSRMGQESSYEQYF.